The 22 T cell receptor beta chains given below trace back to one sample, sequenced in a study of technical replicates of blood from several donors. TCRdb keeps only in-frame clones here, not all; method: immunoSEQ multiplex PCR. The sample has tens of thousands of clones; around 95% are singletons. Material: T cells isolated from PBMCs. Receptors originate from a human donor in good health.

The CDR3: CASNPTGINEQFF. CDR3 DNA: TGCGCCAGCAACCCGACAGGGATCAATGAGCAGTTCTTC. This chain uses TRBV5-1 with TRBJ2-1; 7 bases are shared with TRBD1. The CDR3 is 13 amino acids. Germline trimming cut 6 bases from V and 6 bases from J; bases unmatched to any gene: 6. Germline values: CDR1 SGHRS, CDR2 YFSETQ.

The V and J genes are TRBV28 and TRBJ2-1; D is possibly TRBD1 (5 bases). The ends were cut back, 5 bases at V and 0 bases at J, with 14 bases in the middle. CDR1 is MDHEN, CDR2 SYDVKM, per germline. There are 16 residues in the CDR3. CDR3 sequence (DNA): TGTGCCAGCAGTGGCCTTCAGGGCGGCTCCTACAATGAGCAGTTCTTC. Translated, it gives CASSGLQGGSYNEQFF.

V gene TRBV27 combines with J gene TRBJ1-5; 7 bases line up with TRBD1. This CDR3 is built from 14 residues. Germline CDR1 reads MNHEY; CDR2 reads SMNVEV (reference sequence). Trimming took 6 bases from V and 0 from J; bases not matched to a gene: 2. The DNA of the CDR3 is TGTGCCAGCAGAACAGGGGTTAGCAATCAGCCCCAGCATTTT. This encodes CASRTGVSNQPQHF.

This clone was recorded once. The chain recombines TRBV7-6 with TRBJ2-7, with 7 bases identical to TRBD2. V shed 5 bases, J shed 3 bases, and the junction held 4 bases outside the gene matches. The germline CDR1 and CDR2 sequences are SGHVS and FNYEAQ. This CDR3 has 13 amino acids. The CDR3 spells CASSRTSVYEQYF. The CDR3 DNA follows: TGTGCCAGCAGCCGAACTAGCGTCTACGAGCAGTACTTC.

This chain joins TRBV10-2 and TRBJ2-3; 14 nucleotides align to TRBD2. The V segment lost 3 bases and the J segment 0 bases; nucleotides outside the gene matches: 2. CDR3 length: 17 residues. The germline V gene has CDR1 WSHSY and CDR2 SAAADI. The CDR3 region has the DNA TGCGCCAGCAGTGAAGGGACTAGCGGGAGCAGCACAGATACGCAGTATTTT. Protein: CASSEGTSGSSTDTQYF.

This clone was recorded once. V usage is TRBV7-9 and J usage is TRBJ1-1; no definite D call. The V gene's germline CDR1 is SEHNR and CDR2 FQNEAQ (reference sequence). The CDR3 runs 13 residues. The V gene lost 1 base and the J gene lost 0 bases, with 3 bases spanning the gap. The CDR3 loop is CASSLVLNTEAFF. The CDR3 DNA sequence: TGTGCCAGCAGCTTAGTATTGAACACTGAAGCTTTCTTT.

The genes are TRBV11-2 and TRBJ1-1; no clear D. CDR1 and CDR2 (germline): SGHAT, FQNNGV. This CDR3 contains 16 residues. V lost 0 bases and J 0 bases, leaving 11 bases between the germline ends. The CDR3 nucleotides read TGTGCCAGCAGCTTAGATGTCCGCGTCCTGAACACTGAAGCTTTCTTT. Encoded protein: CASSLDVRVLNTEAFF.

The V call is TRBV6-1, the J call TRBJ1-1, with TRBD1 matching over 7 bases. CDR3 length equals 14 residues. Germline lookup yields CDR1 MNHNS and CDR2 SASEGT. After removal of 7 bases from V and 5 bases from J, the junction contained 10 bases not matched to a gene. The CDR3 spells CASIKGAQVTEAFF. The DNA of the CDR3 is TGTGCCAGCATAAAGGGGGCACAGGTGACTGAAGCTTTCTTT.

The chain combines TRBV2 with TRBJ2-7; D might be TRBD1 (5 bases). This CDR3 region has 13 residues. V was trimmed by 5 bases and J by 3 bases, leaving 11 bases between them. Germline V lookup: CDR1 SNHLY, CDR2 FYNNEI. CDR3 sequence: CASSTPDNYEQYF. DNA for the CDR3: TGTGCCAGCAGTACCCCGGACAACTACGAGCAGTACTTC.

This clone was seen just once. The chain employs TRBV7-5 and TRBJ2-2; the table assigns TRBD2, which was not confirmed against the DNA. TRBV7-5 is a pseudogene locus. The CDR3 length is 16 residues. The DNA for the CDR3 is TGTGTCAGAAGCTTAGGTTGGGGACTAGCATCCGGGGAGCTGTTTTTT. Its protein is CVRSLGWGLASGELFF.

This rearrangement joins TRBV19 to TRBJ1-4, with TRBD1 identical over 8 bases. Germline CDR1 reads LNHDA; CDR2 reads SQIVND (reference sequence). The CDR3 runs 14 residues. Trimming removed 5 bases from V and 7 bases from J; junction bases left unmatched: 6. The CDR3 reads CASSVDRVSEKLFF. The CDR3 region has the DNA TGTGCCAGTAGTGTGGACAGGGTTAGTGAAAAACTGTTTTTT.

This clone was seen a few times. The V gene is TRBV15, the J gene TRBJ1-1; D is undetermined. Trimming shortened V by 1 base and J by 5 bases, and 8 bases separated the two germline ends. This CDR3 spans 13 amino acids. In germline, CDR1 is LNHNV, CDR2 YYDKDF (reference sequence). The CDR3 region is CATSRAGSTEAFF. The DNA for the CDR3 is TGTGCCACCAGCAGAGCCGGGTCAACTGAAGCTTTCTTT.

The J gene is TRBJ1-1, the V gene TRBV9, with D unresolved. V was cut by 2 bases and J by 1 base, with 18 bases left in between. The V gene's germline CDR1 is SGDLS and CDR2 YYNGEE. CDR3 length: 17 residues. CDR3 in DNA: TGTGCCAGCAGCGTCGGGGTTGCATTTGTGGGGAACACTGAAGCTTTCTTT. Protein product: CASSVGVAFVGNTEAFF. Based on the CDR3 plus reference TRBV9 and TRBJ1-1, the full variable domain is DSGVTQTPKHLITATGQRVTLRCSPRSGDLSVYWYQQSLDQGLQFLIQYYNGEERAKGNILERFSAQQFPDLHSELNLSSLELGDSALYFCASSVGVAFVGNTEAFFGQGTRLTVV.

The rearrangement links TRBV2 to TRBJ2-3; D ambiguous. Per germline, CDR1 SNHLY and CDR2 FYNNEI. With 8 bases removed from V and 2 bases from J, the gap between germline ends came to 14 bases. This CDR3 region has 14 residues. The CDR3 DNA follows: TGTGCCAGCCTATTCGCCATTTACACAGATACGCAGTATTTT. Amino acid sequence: CASLFAIYTDTQYF.

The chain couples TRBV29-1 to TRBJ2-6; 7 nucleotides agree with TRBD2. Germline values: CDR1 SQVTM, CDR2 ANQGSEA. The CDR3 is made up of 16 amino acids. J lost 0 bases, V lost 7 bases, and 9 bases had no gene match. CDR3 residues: CSAGREQSSGANVLTF. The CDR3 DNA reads TGCAGCGCTGGGAGGGAGCAAAGCTCTGGGGCCAACGTCCTGACTTTC.

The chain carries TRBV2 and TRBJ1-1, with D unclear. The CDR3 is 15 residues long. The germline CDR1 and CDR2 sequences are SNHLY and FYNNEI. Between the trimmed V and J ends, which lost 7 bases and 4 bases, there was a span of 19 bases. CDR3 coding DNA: TGTGCCAGCATCCCAGACACAGTGCTCGGCACTGAAGCTTTCTTT. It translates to CASIPDTVLGTEAFF.

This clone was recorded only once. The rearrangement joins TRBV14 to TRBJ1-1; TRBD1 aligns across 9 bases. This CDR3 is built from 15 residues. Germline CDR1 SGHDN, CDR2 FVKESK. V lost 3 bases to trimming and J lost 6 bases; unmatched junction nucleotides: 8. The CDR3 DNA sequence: TGTGCCAGCAGCCACACGGGACAGGGCCTCGCTGAAGCTTTCTTT. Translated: CASSHTGQGLAEAFF.

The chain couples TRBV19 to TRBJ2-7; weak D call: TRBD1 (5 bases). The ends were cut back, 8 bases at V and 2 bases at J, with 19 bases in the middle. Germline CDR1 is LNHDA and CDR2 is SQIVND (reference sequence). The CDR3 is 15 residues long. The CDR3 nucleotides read TGTGCCAGTCAAGACTTAGCATCAGGGACCTACGAGCAGTACTTC. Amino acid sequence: CASQDLASGTYEQYF.

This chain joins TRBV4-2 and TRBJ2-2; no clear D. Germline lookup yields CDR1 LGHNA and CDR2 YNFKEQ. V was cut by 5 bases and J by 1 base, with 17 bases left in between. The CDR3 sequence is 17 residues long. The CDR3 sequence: CASSEIFVSGNTGELFF. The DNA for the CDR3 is TGTGCCAGCAGCGAGATTTTCGTGTCGGGGAACACCGGGGAGCTGTTTTTT.

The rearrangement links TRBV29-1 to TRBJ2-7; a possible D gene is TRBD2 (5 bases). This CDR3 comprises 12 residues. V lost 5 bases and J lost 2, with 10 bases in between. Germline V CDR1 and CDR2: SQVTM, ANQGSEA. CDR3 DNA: TGCAGCGTTCGGGATCGCCCCTACGAGCAGTACTTC. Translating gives CSVRDRPYEQYF.

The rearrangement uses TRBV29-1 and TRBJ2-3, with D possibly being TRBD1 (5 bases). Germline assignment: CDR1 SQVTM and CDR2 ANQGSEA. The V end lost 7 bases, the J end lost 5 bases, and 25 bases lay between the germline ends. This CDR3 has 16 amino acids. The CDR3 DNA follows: TGCAGCGCTGGGGAAACCTGGGGCACCCAAGGAGATACGCAGTATTTT. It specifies CSAGETWGTQGDTQYF.

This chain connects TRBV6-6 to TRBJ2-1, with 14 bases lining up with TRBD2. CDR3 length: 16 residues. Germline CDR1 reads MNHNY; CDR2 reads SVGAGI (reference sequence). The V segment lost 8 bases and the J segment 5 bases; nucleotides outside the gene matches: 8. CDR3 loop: CASGGLAGVDNNEQFF. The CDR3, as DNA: TGTGCCAGCGGGGGACTAGCGGGAGTCGATAACAATGAGCAGTTCTTC.